The T cell receptor beta chain described here comes from a study of Graves' ophthalmopathy and Graves' hyperthyroidism. The wider study: Researchers obtained peripheral blood at initial diagnosis, before any treatment had begun.

Amplification targeted the TCR beta CDR3 regions, with RNA transcripts as the source material. The first round was an RT-PCR with HTBI primers, and the second round was a multiplex PCR. TCRdb analysed the multiplex PCR reads with MiXCR anew, one entry per CDR3 protein. The sample lists approximately 700,000 distinct CDR3 sequences, about two fifths seen once, with roughly 3.5% in the top ten. CDR1 LNHDA and CDR2 SQIVND come from the germline V gene (reference sequence). The CDR3 totals 16 residues. V shed 9 bases and J shed 6 bases, with 27 bases lying between them. The chain joins TRBV19 to TRBJ2-7; perhaps TRBD1 as D (6 bases). Material for sequencing was peripheral blood. This clonotype originated in an adult man with Graves' ophthalmopathy. The CDR3 is CASSLSRTASRLEQYF. The CDR3 nucleotides read TGTGCCAGCAGTTTATCAAGGACAGCCAGTCGTCTCGAGCAGTACTTC.